Listed here are 14 T cell receptor beta chains from one sample, sequenced in a study of T cell responses to AZD1222 COVID-19 vaccine. Only in-frame clones appear in the TCRdb table, and some are missing; sequencing was by immunoSEQ multiplex PCR. The sample carries 95,000 to 110,000 clones, 93% recorded once. Material: peripheral blood, obtained on day 0 of AZD1222 vaccination. The origin of the receptors is an adult in good health.

This clone has only one observation. The chain uses TRBV7-9 and TRBJ2-7; D remains ambiguous. CDR3 length equals 17 residues. Germline CDR1 reads SEHNR; CDR2 reads FQNEAQ (reference sequence). Trimming shortened V by 5 bases and J by 3 bases, and 23 bases separated the two germline ends. CDR3 sequence (DNA): TGTGCCAGCAGCACTCTGACGGGCGGAAAGTTGTACTACGAGCAGTACTTC. It translates to CASSTLTGGKLYYEQYF. The whole variable domain, filled in from reference TRBV7-9 and TRBJ2-7, reads DTGVSQNPRHKITKRGQNVTFRCDPISEHNRLYWYRQTLGQGPEFLTYFQNEAQLEKSRLLSDRFSAERPKGSFSTLEIQRTEQGDSAMYLCASSTLTGGKLYYEQYFGPGTRLTVT.

The chain carries TRBV5-1 and TRBJ2-1; D uncertain. Germline V lookup: CDR1 SGHRS, CDR2 YFSETQ. This CDR3 has 14 amino acids. V shed 1 base and J shed 5 bases, with 10 bases lying between them. This CDR3 is CASSLPSSNNEQFF. The DNA for the CDR3 is TGCGCCAGCAGCTTGCCATCGAGTAACAATGAGCAGTTCTTC.

The genes are TRBV3-1 (or the pseudogene TRBV3-2) and TRBJ2-1; 7 bases match TRBD2. This CDR3 region has 14 residues. The V gene's germline CDR1 is LGHDT and CDR2 YNNKEL (reference sequence). J was trimmed by 4 bases and V by 3 bases; bases with no gene match: 3. The CDR3 bases are TGTGCCAGCAGCCATCGGACTAGATACAATGAGCAGTTCTTC. Translating it yields CASSHRTRYNEQFF.

The chain joins TRBV5-4 to TRBJ2-1; D is perhaps TRBD2 (5 bases). Per the germline V gene, CDR1 is SGHNT and CDR2 is YYREEE (reference sequence). The CDR3 is 16 residues long. V lost 3 bases to trimming and J lost 0 bases, with 13 bases between them. CDR3 protein: CASSSAASGSYNEQFF. The CDR3 DNA follows: TGTGCCAGCAGCTCGGCCGCAAGCGGCTCCTACAATGAGCAGTTCTTC.

The chain has TRBV9 and TRBJ1-3, with 7 bases identical to TRBD1. V lost 5 bases and J lost 3; bases outside the gene matches: 8. Germline V gives CDR1 SGDLS, CDR2 YYNGEE. The CDR3 length is 15 residues. The CDR3 DNA reads TGTGCCAGCAGTCTGGAGGGGGCACTTGGAAACACCATATATTTT. It codes for CASSLEGALGNTIYF.

The chain is built from TRBV19 and TRBJ2-1; the D is unclear. The V end lost 2 bases, the J end lost 9 bases, and 8 bases lay between the germline ends. Per germline, CDR1 LNHDA and CDR2 SQIVND (reference sequence). This CDR3 is built from 12 residues. CDR3 sequence: CASSISRSEQFF. Written as DNA, the CDR3 is TGTGCCAGTAGTATATCCCGTAGTGAGCAGTTCTTC.

This clone was detected once. The chain carries TRBV4-2 and TRBJ2-2; 7 nucleotides agree with TRBD2. This CDR3 has 16 residues. In germline, CDR1 is LGHNA, CDR2 YNFKEQ. The J segment lost 5 bases and the V segment lost 0 bases, leaving 6 bases of the junction unmatched. This CDR3 is CASSQDQDSGTGELFF. DNA for the CDR3: TGTGCCAGCAGCCAAGATCAGGATAGCGGGACCGGGGAGCTGTTTTTT.

This chain joins TRBV5-4 and TRBJ2-2; tentatively, D is TRBD1 (8 bases). The CDR3 sequence is 16 residues long. V was pared by 4 bases and J by 6 bases, with 19 bases between. Germline CDR1 is SGHNT and CDR2 is YYREEE (reference sequence). CDR3 DNA sequence: TGTGCCAGCAGCAGGGGGGGGACAGGTCTCCCCGGGGAGCTGTTTTTT. As protein: CASSRGGTGLPGELFF. Based on the CDR3 plus reference TRBV5-4 and TRBJ2-2, the full variable domain is ETGVTQSPTHLIKTRGQQVTLRCSSQSGHNTVSWYQQALGQGPQFIFQYYREEENGRGNFPPRFSGLQFPNYSSELNVNALELDDSALYLCASSRGGTGLPGELFFGEGSRLTVL.

Here the CDR3 reads CASRSNSYEQYF. CDR3 DNA sequence: TGTGCCAGCAGATCAAACTCCTACGAGCAGTACTTC. The chain carries TRBV2 and TRBJ2-7; D gene ambiguous. The CDR3 runs to 12 residues. With 6 bases removed from V and 0 bases from J, the gap between germline ends came to 6 bases. Germline V CDR1 and CDR2: SNHLY, FYNNEI.

The chain combines TRBV10-3 with TRBJ1-1, with 7 bases that match TRBD1. Trimming removed 0 bases from V and 4 bases from J; junction bases left unmatched: 5. Germline lookup yields CDR1 ENHRY and CDR2 SYGVKD. This CDR3 has 15 residues. CDR3 nucleotides: TGTGCCATCAGTGAGTCTTGGGACAGCGGCACTGAAGCTTTCTTT. Translating it yields CAISESWDSGTEAFF.

The chain links TRBV15 to TRBJ2-5; no clear D. V lost 0 bases and J lost 3, with 8 bases in between. Germline V CDR1 and CDR2: LNHNV, YYDKDF (reference sequence). The CDR3 spans 14 residues. Here the CDR3 DNA reads TGTGCCACCAGCAGAGATCGCGGAGAAGAGACCCAGTACTTC. Protein product: CATSRDRGEETQYF.

This chain joins TRBV7-9 and TRBJ2-7; 10 bases line up with TRBD1. This CDR3 contains 15 residues. Germline CDR1 reads SEHNR; CDR2 reads FQNEAQ (reference sequence). The ends lost 5 bases at V and 2 bases at J; junction bases unmatched: 6. The CDR3 region is CASSQPTGGPYEQYF. The CDR3 coding sequence is TGTGCCAGCAGCCAGCCGACAGGGGGCCCCTACGAGCAGTACTTC.

The V call is TRBV5-3, the J call TRBJ2-5; D gene unclear. TRBV5-3 is an ORF; its function is uncertain. The CDR3 loop spans 11 amino acids. V was pared by 4 bases and J by 3 bases, with 4 bases between. The CDR3, as DNA: TGTGCCAGAAGCATTAAAGAGACCCAGTACTTC. Translation gives CARSIKETQYF.

The rearrangement uses TRBV5-5 and TRBJ1-2; D is uncertain. The V gene's germline CDR1 is SGHKS and CDR2 YYEKEE (reference sequence). This CDR3 has 13 residues. The V and J ends lost 0 bases and 7 bases respectively, with 10 bases between them. Here the CDR3 DNA reads TGTGCCAGCAGCTTGGACTCCCAGCGTGGCTACACCTTC. It encodes CASSLDSQRGYTF.